Listed below are T cell receptor beta chains from one sample, sequenced in a study of blood T cell repertoires in COVID-19. The method was immunoSEQ multiplex PCR; TCRdb's version includes in-frame clones alone and lacks a portion of them. The sample consists of approximately 81,000 clones, around 82% of them appearing once. Sequencing input: peripheral blood. All receptors come from a human donor in a cohort sampled during active COVID-19. Both conserved end residues are part of each CDR3. D genes are given only for firm matches.

d_call: -; j_call: TRBJ2-5; v_call: TRBV19; cdr3_nt: TGTGCCAGTAGTACAACAGGACAAGAGACCCAGTACTTC; cdr3_aa: CASSTTGQETQYF
d_call: -; j_call: TRBJ2-7; v_call: TRBV12-5; cdr3_nt: TGTGCTAGTGGTTTGTCGGGCAGGGGTCGGGACGAGCAGTACTTC; cdr3_aa: CASGLSGRGRDEQYF
d_call: -; j_call: TRBJ1-2; v_call: TRBV9; cdr3_nt: TGTGCCAGCAGCGTAGCTTCAGAGGGGGGGTATGGCTACACCTTC; cdr3_aa: CASSVASEGGYGYTF
d_call: -; j_call: TRBJ1-2; v_call: TRBV9; cdr3_nt: TGTGCCAGCAGCGCCGGACCGGGAGCGCAGAACTATGGCTACACCTTC; cdr3_aa: CASSAGPGAQNYGYTF
d_call: -; j_call: TRBJ1-2; v_call: TRBV19; cdr3_nt: TGTGCCAGTAGCCCCCTCCCGGGGAACTATGGCTACACCTTC; cdr3_aa: CASSPLPGNYGYTF
d_call: -; j_call: TRBJ2-1; v_call: TRBV12-1; cdr3_nt: TGTGCCAGCAGCCCCGGAGCACACAATGAGCAGTTCTTC; cdr3_aa: CASSPGAHNEQFF
d_call: -; j_call: TRBJ2-1; v_call: TRBV13; cdr3_nt: TGTGCCAGCAGCCTTGGCGACTCCTCCTACAATGAGCAGTTCTTC; cdr3_aa: CASSLGDSSYNEQFF
d_call: TRBD1; j_call: TRBJ1-5; v_call: TRBV23-1; cdr3_nt: TGCGCCAGCAGTCCCACGGACAGGGCTCAGCCCCAGCATTTT; cdr3_aa: CASSPTDRAQPQHF
d_call: -; j_call: TRBJ1-2; v_call: TRBV7-2; cdr3_nt: TGTGCCAGCAGCTTAAGAGGGTCTGATGGCTACACCTTC; cdr3_aa: CASSLRGSDGYTF
d_call: -; j_call: TRBJ2-1; v_call: TRBV7-6; cdr3_nt: TGTGCCAGCAGCTATGACATGAATGAGCAGTTCTTC; cdr3_aa: CASSYDMNEQFF
d_call: TRBD1; j_call: TRBJ1-5; v_call: TRBV7-2; cdr3_nt: TGTGCCAGCAGCTCCTCGACAGGGGGAAGAGGTCAGCCCCAGCATTTT; cdr3_aa: CASSSSTGGRGQPQHF
d_call: TRBD1; j_call: TRBJ1-2; v_call: TRBV19; cdr3_nt: TGTGCCAGTAGTATCCAACGACAGGGAAGAGGCTACACCTTC; cdr3_aa: CASSIQRQGRGYTF
d_call: -; j_call: TRBJ1-2; v_call: TRBV19; cdr3_nt: TGTGCCAGTATGGCTCAGGGGTATGGCTACACCTTC; cdr3_aa: CASMAQGYGYTF
d_call: -; j_call: TRBJ2-5; v_call: TRBV5-1; cdr3_nt: TGCCAGCTTGACAGGCAAGAGACCCAGTACTTC; cdr3_aa: CQLDRQETQYF